The TCR beta chain under discussion was sequenced for a study of technical replicates of blood from a handful of donors. Using immunoSEQ multiplex PCR, the repertoire was profiled, and TCRdb retains in-frame clones only, with some absent. The table lists over 90,000 clones, around 96% of them singletons. The V and J ends lost 2 bases and 14 bases, in that order; junction bases with no gene match: 10. The CDR3 consists of 15 residues. Germline V gives CDR1 SGDLS, CDR2 YYNGEE. The TCR sequence derives from a human donor in good health. The V call is TRBV9, the J call TRBJ2-1; 13 nucleotides agree with TRBD2. The sequenced sample consisted of T cells isolated from PBMCs. The CDR3 loop reads CASSVSTSGRVGKFF. As DNA, the CDR3 is TGTGCCAGCAGCGTCTCTACTAGCGGGAGGGTAGGGAAGTTCTTC. Variable domain in full (rest from reference TRBV9 and TRBJ2-1): DSGVTQTPKHLITATGQRVTLRCSPRSGDLSVYWYQQSLDQGLQFLIQYYNGEERAKGNILERFSAQQFPDLHSELNLSSLELGDSALYFCASSVSTSGRVGKFFGPGTRLTVL.